These T cell receptor beta chains were read from a single sample in a study of control samples from healthy donors and cancer patients. The assay was immunoSEQ multiplex PCR, and TCRdb's table has in-frame clones only and misses some. Among tens of thousands of clones listed, 85% to 95% were seen once. Material for sequencing was blood. These receptors were taken from a woman aged 25 to 39 in good health. CDR3s include the opening cysteine and the closing phenylalanine or tryptophan.

V gene | CDR3 protein
TRBV30 | CAWSIASSGNTIYF
TRBV29-1 | CSGTRRTGEFLLYTF
TRBV19 | CASSTRGGLIQPQHF
TRBV3-1/TRBV3-2 | CASSRYLGGWTEAFF
TRBV4-1 | CASSPATLGVVRDEQFF
TRBV3-1/TRBV3-2 | CASSQSLRGGSTDTQYF
TRBV12-3/TRBV12-4 | CASSFSGNYGYTF
TRBV7-8 | CASSPLSPRQGLNNEQFF
TRBV24-1 | CATSGTALGEQYF
TRBV11-2 | CASSFHHAPKGETQYF
TRBV5-1 | CASSFNGGAGETQYF
TRBV15 | CATSRDPGGNQPQHF
TRBV28 | CASSALGGPRETQYF
TRBV12-3/TRBV12-4 | CASSLATDTQYF
TRBV28 | CASSFLTLPGEQYF
TRBV7-8 | CASSKRTGADTEAFF
TRBV5-1 | CASSLVGGREEKLFF
TRBV10-3 | CAISETGQGPVNYGYTF
TRBV4-1 | CASSPPLAGASISDTQYF
TRBV7-9 | CASSSLEWRTEAFF
TRBV7-8 | CASSPRTGLNSPLHF
TRBV9 | CASSVDGGTNYLTDTQYF
TRBV12-3/TRBV12-4 | CASSLDSYNEQFF
TRBV11-2 | CASSLAGLGNTIYF
TRBV11-3 | CASSIGTANTGELFF
TRBV4-1 | CASSATGGVETQYF
TRBV6-5 | CASRKGLYGYTF
TRBV6-2/TRBV6-3 | CASSYSIGGFDGDRGFYGYTF
TRBV29-1 | CSVEGPTAGTHSYEQYF
TRBV5-1 | CASHTGWGTEAFF
TRBV3-1/TRBV3-2 | CASSPNSRNTIYF